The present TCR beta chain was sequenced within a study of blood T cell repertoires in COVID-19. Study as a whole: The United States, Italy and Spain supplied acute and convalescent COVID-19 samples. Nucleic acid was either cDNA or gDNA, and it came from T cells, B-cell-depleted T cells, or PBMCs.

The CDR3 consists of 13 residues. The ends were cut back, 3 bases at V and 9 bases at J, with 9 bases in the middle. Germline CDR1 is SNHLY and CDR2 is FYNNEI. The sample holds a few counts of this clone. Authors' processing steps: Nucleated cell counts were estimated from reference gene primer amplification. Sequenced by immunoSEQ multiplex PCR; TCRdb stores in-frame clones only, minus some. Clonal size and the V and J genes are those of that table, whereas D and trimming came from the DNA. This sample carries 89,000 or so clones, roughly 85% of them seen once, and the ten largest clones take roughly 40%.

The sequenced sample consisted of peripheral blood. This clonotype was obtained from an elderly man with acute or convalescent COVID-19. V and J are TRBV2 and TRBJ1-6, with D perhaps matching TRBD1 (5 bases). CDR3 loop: CASSDKQGSPLHF. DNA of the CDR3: TGTGCCAGCAGTGATAAGCAGGGTTCACCCCTCCACTTT.